Listed here are 13 T cell receptor beta chains from one sample, sequenced in a study of blood T cell repertoires in COVID-19. TCRdb's table, derived via immunoSEQ multiplex PCR, lists solely in-frame clones and lacks some. The sample yields about 130,000 clones, roughly 72% seen once. The source material was peripheral blood. The receptors come from a human donor in a cohort sampled during active COVID-19.

V is TRBV5-4 and J is TRBJ2-7; 13 nucleotides match TRBD2. Germline CDR1 is SGHNT and CDR2 is YYREEE (reference sequence). The CDR3 has 17 residues. The J segment lost 6 bases and the V segment lost 0 bases, leaving 9 bases of the junction unmatched. CDR3 nucleotide sequence: TGTGCCAGCAGCTTGGTTAGACTAGCGGGGGGACCGGGCGAGCAGTACTTC. Encoded protein: CASSLVRLAGGPGEQYF.

The chain recombines TRBV7-3 with TRBJ2-5; D might be TRBD2 (6 bases). The CDR3 spans 15 residues. Germline V gene lookup returns CDR1 SGHTA and CDR2 FQGTGA. The V end was cut by 0 bases, the J end by 0 bases, with 8 bases between. The CDR3: CASSLTRGNQETQYF. DNA for the CDR3: TGTGCCAGCAGCTTAACGCGGGGAAACCAAGAGACCCAGTACTTC.

This clone was counted between two and nine times. The chain is built from TRBV2 and TRBJ1-6, with D uncertain. CDR1 is SNHLY and CDR2 is FYNNEI in the germline V gene. Trimming took 3 bases from V and 6 from J, leaving 12 bases between them. The CDR3 covers 15 residues. The CDR3 DNA sequence: TGTGCCAGCAGTGAGCGGGGTTCGGGTAATTCACCCCTCCACTTT. This gives the protein CASSERGSGNSPLHF. The whole variable domain, filled in from reference TRBV2 and TRBJ1-6, reads EPEVTQTPSHQVTQMGQEVILRCVPISNHLYFYWYRQILGQKVEFLVSFYNNEISEKSEIFDDQFSVERPDGSNFTLKIRSTKLEDSAMYFCASSERGSGNSPLHFGNGTRLTVT.

The rearrangement joins TRBV10-3 to TRBJ2-3; 11 positions agree with TRBD2. V was clipped by 4 bases and J by 2 bases; unmatched bases: 5. Germline CDR1 and CDR2: ENHRY and SYGVKD. This CDR3 is 16 amino acids long. Here the CDR3 DNA reads TGTGCCATCAGTGCGGGGACTAGCGGATTCACAGATACGCAGTATTTT. Its protein is CAISAGTSGFTDTQYF.

The V and J genes are TRBV18 and TRBJ1-1; D might be TRBD1 (5 bases). V was pared by 5 bases and J by 3 bases, with 13 bases between. This CDR3 region has 14 residues. CDR1 KGHSH and CDR2 LQKENI come from the germline V gene. The CDR3 here is CASSSTAGDTEAFF. For the CDR3, the DNA is TGTGCCAGCTCATCGACCGCGGGGGACACTGAAGCTTTCTTT.

The V and J genes are TRBV6-6 and TRBJ1-1; D uncertain. This CDR3 region has 14 residues. Trimming stripped 7 bases from V and 0 bases from J, with 12 bases between. Germline-derived CDR1 and CDR2 are MNHNY and SVGAGI (reference sequence). The CDR3: CASNPNSVNTEAFF. DNA of the CDR3: TGTGCCAGCAATCCTAACAGTGTGAACACTGAAGCTTTCTTT.

This chain joins TRBV10-3 and TRBJ1-2; maybe TRBD1 (6 bases). Per the germline V gene, CDR1 is ENHRY and CDR2 is SYGVKD. Trimming stripped 2 bases from V and 8 bases from J, with 15 bases between. The CDR3 length is 14 residues. CDR3 region: CAISEAPRGEGYTF. CDR3 DNA sequence: TGTGCCATCAGTGAGGCCCCCAGGGGTGAAGGCTACACCTTC.

The V and J genes are TRBV6-6 and TRBJ2-3; weak D call: TRBD1 (5 bases). V was pared by 7 bases and J by 6 bases, with 20 bases between. Per germline, CDR1 MNHNY and CDR2 SVGAGI (reference sequence). The CDR3 consists of 15 residues. This chain's CDR3 is CASMGRVGLQDTQYF. Here the CDR3 DNA reads TGTGCCAGCATGGGCAGGGTGGGGTTACAGGATACGCAGTATTTT.

A word on this clone: Different DNA sequences within this sample yield the same CDR3. The chain joins TRBV5-1 to TRBJ2-7; D is uncertain. V was cut by 4 bases and J by 3 bases, with 8 bases left in between. Germline values: CDR1 SGHRS, CDR2 YFSETQ. The CDR3 has 12 amino acids. The CDR3 sequence is CASSLDNYEQYF. CDR3 DNA sequence: TGCGCCAGCAGCCTGGATAACTACGAGCAGTACTTC.

A few counts support this clone. The rearrangement joins TRBV4-1 to TRBJ1-5; D is unresolved. V was trimmed by 0 bases and J by 3 bases, leaving 3 bases between them. Germline CDR1 MGHRA, CDR2 YSYEKL. The CDR3 is 13 amino acids. CDR3 protein: CASSQDLNQPQHF. In nucleotides, the CDR3 is TGCGCCAGCAGCCAAGATCTCAATCAGCCCCAGCATTTT.

CDR3 amino acids: CASSSRVGRQNEKLFF. The CDR3 nucleotides read TGTGCCAGCAGCTCGAGGGTCGGACGGCAAAATGAAAAACTGTTTTTT. The rearrangement uses TRBV3-1 (or the pseudogene TRBV3-2) and TRBJ1-4; D call uncertain. The CDR3 length is 16 residues. The germline gives CDR1 LGHDT, CDR2 YNNKEL (reference sequence). V was trimmed by 5 bases and J by 5 bases, leaving 18 bases between them.

The rearrangement links TRBV28 to TRBJ1-5; D remains ambiguous. In germline, CDR1 is MDHEN, CDR2 SYDVKM. V lost 1 base to trimming and J lost 7 bases, with 17 bases between them. CDR3 length: 16 amino acids. The CDR3 region is CASSLLGGMKGQPQHF. The CDR3 DNA follows: TGTGCCAGCAGTTTATTAGGCGGGATGAAGGGACAGCCCCAGCATTTT.

The genes are TRBV29-1 and TRBJ1-2, with a tentative D call TRBD1 (6 bases). The ends were cut back, 5 bases at V and 4 bases at J, with 17 bases in the middle. The V gene's germline CDR1 is SQVTM and CDR2 ANQGSEA. The CDR3 runs to 14 residues. The CDR3 spells CSVLEGGATYGYTF. CDR3 sequence (DNA): TGCAGCGTTTTAGAAGGGGGGGCTACCTATGGCTACACCTTC.